Below are 32 T cell receptor beta chains sequenced from a single sample in a study of blood T cell repertoires in COVID-19. Libraries were prepared by immunoSEQ multiplex PCR; TCRdb keeps only in-frame clonotypes and omits some of them. The repertoire includes roughly 50,000 clones, around nine tenths of them detected once, and around an eighth sits in the top ten. The sequenced sample consisted of peripheral blood. These receptors came from an older woman with active COVID-19.

This chain links TRBV19 with TRBJ2-2; maybe TRBD1 (6 bases). V lost 2 bases, J lost 5 bases, and 12 bases lay in between. This CDR3 has 15 residues. CDR1 LNHDA and CDR2 SQIVND come from the germline V gene (reference sequence). The CDR3 coding sequence is TGTGCCAGTAGTATATCACAGGGAAGTACCGGGGAGCTGTTTTTT. It codes for CASSISQGSTGELFF.

V is TRBV18 and J is TRBJ2-7, with D perhaps matching TRBD1 (5 bases). The CDR3 length is 12 residues. Per the germline V gene, CDR1 is KGHSH and CDR2 is LQKENI. V dropped 4 bases and J dropped 1 base, with 5 bases sitting between them. The CDR3, as DNA: TGTGCCAGCTCACAGGGGTCCTACGAGCAGTACTTC. It encodes CASSQGSYEQYF.

V gene TRBV10-1 combines with J gene TRBJ2-7; D is uncertain. CDR3 length equals 13 residues. Germline V gives CDR1 WNHNN, CDR2 SYGVQD (reference sequence). V shed 0 bases and J shed 6 bases, with 9 bases lying between them. The CDR3 protein is CASSESSSGEQYF. CDR3 DNA: TGCGCCAGCAGTGAGTCGAGTTCGGGCGAGCAGTACTTC.

The V gene is TRBV5-5, the J gene TRBJ2-3; the D is unclear. The CDR3 runs to 12 residues. CDR1 and CDR2 (germline): SGHKS, YYEKEE (reference sequence). The V gene lost 4 bases and the J gene lost 5 bases, with 8 bases spanning the gap. This CDR3 reads CASSLLRDTQYF. The CDR3 DNA follows: TGTGCCAGCAGCCTCCTTAGAGATACGCAGTATTTT.

This chain connects TRBV10-1 to TRBJ1-4; a weak D match, TRBD1 (5 bases). The germline V gene encodes CDR1 WNHNN and CDR2 SYGVQD (reference sequence). The CDR3 is made up of 16 amino acids. The germline V and J ends were trimmed by 2 bases and 0 bases, with 10 bases remaining between them. The CDR3 DNA follows: TGCGCCAGCAGTGAGACAGACAGAACAACTAATGAAAAACTGTTTTTT. Protein product: CASSETDRTTNEKLFF.

This sequence joins TRBV19 and TRBJ1-2; 9 positions agree with TRBD1. Unmatched junction bases numbered 3, after V lost 5 bases and J lost 2 bases. Germline V CDR1 and CDR2: LNHDA, SQIVND (reference sequence). The CDR3 consists of 14 residues. CDR3 protein: CASSPGQGNYGYTF. The CDR3 coding sequence is TGTGCCAGTAGTCCTGGACAGGGGAACTATGGCTACACCTTC. Full variable domain (outside the CDR3, taken from reference TRBV19 and TRBJ1-2): DGGITQSPKYLFRKEGQNVTLSCEQNLNHDAMYWYRQDPGQGLRLIYYSQIVNDFQKGDIAEGYSVSREKKESFPLTVTSAQKNPTAFYLCASSPGQGNYGYTFGSGTRLTVV.

The gene calls are TRBV9 and TRBJ1-2; perhaps TRBD1 as D (5 bases). The CDR3 totals 13 residues. Between the trimmed V and J ends, which lost 3 bases and 3 bases, there was a span of 9 bases. Germline V gene sequence: CDR1 SGDLS, CDR2 YYNGEE. CDR3 loop: CASSAGGDYGYTF. For the CDR3, the DNA is TGTGCCAGCAGCGCCGGGGGGGACTATGGCTACACCTTC.

At least ten counts were recorded for this clone. The CDR3 DNA follows: TGTGCCAGCAGCTTAGTTGGACAGGGCATGAACACTGAAGCTTTCTTT. Protein product: CASSLVGQGMNTEAFF. V gene TRBV7-9 combines with J gene TRBJ1-1; 8 nucleotides agree with TRBD1. There are 16 residues in the CDR3. Trimming cost V 1 base and J 0 bases; bases outside gene matches: 4. Germline V gene lookup returns CDR1 SEHNR and CDR2 FQNEAQ (reference sequence). Complete variable domain (other parts from reference TRBV7-9 and TRBJ1-1): DTGVSQNPRHKITKRGQNVTFRCDPISEHNRLYWYRQTLGQGPEFLTYFQNEAQLEKSRLLSDRFSAERPKGSFSTLEIQRTEQGDSAMYLCASSLVGQGMNTEAFFGQGTRLTVV.

The V call is TRBV4-3, the J call TRBJ2-7; TRBD1 agrees at 9 bases. The length of the CDR3 is 16 residues. Losses at the gene ends were 0 bases for V and 1 base for J; bases not matched to a gene: 4. The germline V gene has CDR1 LGHNA and CDR2 YSLEER. Here the CDR3 DNA reads TGCGCCAGCAGCCAAGATGGAGGACAGGGGTCCTACGAGCAGTACTTC. As protein: CASSQDGGQGSYEQYF.

The rearrangement joins TRBV6-5 to TRBJ2-3; D is perhaps TRBD1 (5 bases). CDR1 MNHEY and CDR2 SVGAGI come from the germline V gene. There are 15 residues in the CDR3. Trimming took 7 bases from V and 1 from J, leaving 15 bases between them. The chain's CDR3 is CASTADSLRTDTQYF. DNA for the CDR3: TGTGCCAGCACCGCCGACAGTCTTCGCACAGATACGCAGTATTTT.

V is TRBV12-3 or TRBV12-4 and J is TRBJ2-1; D may be TRBD2 (5 bases). The germline V and J ends were trimmed by 5 bases and 10 bases, with 12 bases remaining between them. The CDR3 is made up of 12 amino acids. CDR3 sequence reads: CASSPQASEQFF. The DNA of the CDR3 is TGTGCCAGCAGTCCCCAGGCTAGCGAGCAGTTCTTC.

The chain joins TRBV5-1 to TRBJ1-2; 7 bases line up with TRBD1. Germline loops: CDR1 SGHRS, CDR2 YFSETQ. The trim removed 3 bases at V and 0 bases at J, leaving 17 bases unmatched. This CDR3 comprises 19 residues. The CDR3 here is CASSYGSTGHRTSNYGYTF. Written as DNA, the CDR3 is TGCGCCAGCAGCTATGGGTCGACAGGGCACAGAACTTCTAACTATGGCTACACCTTC. The full variable domain, rest sourced from reference TRBV5-1 and TRBJ1-2, is KAGVTQTPRYLIKTRGQQVTLSCSPISGHRSVSWYQQTPGQGLQFLFEYFSETQRNKGNFPGRFSGRQFSNSRSEMNVSTLELGDSALYLCASSYGSTGHRTSNYGYTFGSGTRLTVV.

The rearrangement joins TRBV30 to TRBJ1-2, with TRBD1 matching over 7 bases. There are 14 residues in the CDR3. V trimming: 2 bases; J trimming: 6 bases; junction bases outside the gene matches: 9. Germline CDR1 is GTSNPN and CDR2 is SVGIG (reference sequence). The chain's CDR3 is CAWSFTYRGNGYTF. The CDR3 DNA is TGTGCCTGGAGTTTCACGTACAGGGGAAATGGCTACACCTTC.

V gene TRBV11-3 combines with J gene TRBJ2-3; perhaps TRBD1 as D (5 bases). Per the germline V gene, CDR1 is SGHNT and CDR2 is YENEEA. The V gene lost 3 bases and the J gene lost 4 bases, with 8 bases spanning the gap. CDR3 length equals 13 residues. The CDR3 region has the DNA TGTGCCAGCAGCTTGTCAGGGTCAGATACGCAGTATTTT. It translates to CASSLSGSDTQYF.

This chain connects TRBV9 to TRBJ1-4; D is ambiguous. CDR1 and CDR2 from the germline V gene are SGDLS and YYNGEE. Trimming left V 4 bases short and J 0 bases short, with 10 bases between. The CDR3 spans 15 residues. The CDR3: CASSPYTTTNEKLFF. CDR3 nucleotide sequence: TGTGCCAGCAGCCCTTACACCACAACTAATGAAAAACTGTTTTTT.

This clone was picked up one time. The chain combines TRBV7-3 with TRBJ1-2, with unresolved D. V was pared by 3 bases and J by 4 bases, with 9 bases between. Germline CDR1 is SGHTA and CDR2 is FQGTGA. The CDR3 spans 13 residues. The CDR3 region is CASSLPGGYGYTF. DNA for the CDR3: TGTGCCAGCAGCTTGCCGGGTGGCTATGGCTACACCTTC. Full variable domain (missing parts from reference TRBV7-3 and TRBJ1-2): GAGVSQTPSNKVTEKGKYVELRCDPISGHTALYWYRQSLGQGPEFLIYFQGTGAADDSGLPNDRFFAVRPEGSVSTLKIQRTERGDSAVYLCASSLPGGYGYTFGSGTRLTVV.

The chain joins TRBV5-5 to TRBJ2-7, with D hard to call. V was cut by 0 bases and J by 5 bases, with 15 bases left in between. Per germline, CDR1 SGHKS and CDR2 YYEKEE (reference sequence). CDR3 length: 15 residues. For the CDR3, the DNA is TGTGCCAGCAGCTTGGTCGGCAGGTTAAGGCACGAGCAGTACTTC. Its protein product is CASSLVGRLRHEQYF.

This rearrangement joins TRBV6-5 to TRBJ2-2; 9 bases line up with TRBD2. This CDR3 has 16 residues. Germline CDR1 MNHEY, CDR2 SVGAGI. V was clipped by 4 bases and J by 6 bases; unmatched bases: 9. CDR3 DNA: TGTGCCAGCAGTTCCCTGCGCGGGGGGGGCCCCGGGGAGCTGTTTTTT. Protein sequence: CASSSLRGGGPGELFF.

This chain joins TRBV7-2 and TRBJ2-5; tentative D call: TRBD1 (6 bases). CDR1 is SGHTA and CDR2 is FQGNSA in the germline V gene. The V end lost 5 bases, the J end lost 5 bases, and 15 bases lay between the germline ends. The length of the CDR3 is 14 residues. CDR3 sequence: CASSTGTWGETQYF. DNA of the CDR3: TGTGCCAGCAGCACAGGGACGTGGGGGGAGACCCAGTACTTC.

CDR3 in amino acids: CASSQDVASYEQYF. CDR3 DNA sequence: TGCGCCAGCAGCCAAGATGTCGCGAGCTACGAGCAGTACTTC. V gene TRBV4-3 combines with J gene TRBJ2-7; unclear D gene. V lost 0 bases, J lost 3 bases, and 9 bases lay in between. The CDR3 runs 14 residues. Germline assignment: CDR1 LGHNA and CDR2 YSLEER.

This CDR3 is CASGLDRVSTEAFF. The CDR3 DNA reads as TGTGCTAGTGGCCTGGACAGGGTCTCCACTGAAGCTTTCTTT. The rearrangement uses TRBV12-5 and TRBJ1-1; TRBD1 matches at 8 bases. The ends lost 6 bases at V and 4 bases at J; junction bases unmatched: 7. The length of the CDR3 is 14 residues. Germline V gives CDR1 LGHNT, CDR2 FRNRAP.

The J gene is TRBJ1-3, the V gene TRBV7-2, with D hard to call. Trimming took 4 bases from V and 3 from J, leaving 13 bases between them. The CDR3 runs 15 residues. Germline CDR1 and CDR2: SGHTA and FQGNSA. In DNA form, the CDR3 reads TGTGCCAGCAGCTCCACCGGCGGGAGTGGAAACACCATATATTTT. Residues: CASSSTGGSGNTIYF.

The chain recombines TRBV10-3 with TRBJ2-3; 9 nucleotides agree with TRBD2. Trimming cost V 0 bases and J 0 bases; bases outside gene matches: 4. Germline V lookup: CDR1 ENHRY, CDR2 SYGVKD. The CDR3 sequence is 17 residues long. CDR3 coding DNA: TGTGCCATCAGTGAGTCGGGCAGCGGGGGGAGCACAGATACGCAGTATTTT. It codes for CAISESGSGGSTDTQYF.

The table lists this clone with a count of one. The junction does not match germline at one end; this may be a read error. The chain carries TRBV6-5 and TRBJ2-7, with TRBD2 identical over 9 bases. The germline V gene has CDR1 MNHEY and CDR2 SVGAGI. This CDR3 is built from 13 residues. The CDR3 DNA reads TGTGCCAGCATTAAGACTAGCGGCTACGAGCATTACTTC. Its protein product is CASIKTSGYEHYF.

The gene calls are TRBV15 and TRBJ2-2, with D maybe TRBD1 (6 bases). The V end lost 5 bases, the J end lost 3 bases, and 13 bases lay between the germline ends. CDR1 LNHNV and CDR2 YYDKDF come from the germline V gene (reference sequence). The CDR3 spans 15 residues. CDR3 in DNA: TGTGCCACCAGCGCTGGGACACCTTACACCGGGGAGCTGTTTTTT. This encodes CATSAGTPYTGELFF. Full variable domain (missing parts from reference TRBV15 and TRBJ2-2): DAMVIQNPRYQVTQFGKPVTLSCSQTLNHNVMYWYQQKSSQAPKLLFHYYDKDFNNEADTPDNFQSRRPNTSFCFLDIRSPGLGDTAMYLCATSAGTPYTGELFFGEGSRLTVL.

The chain carries TRBV6-5 and TRBJ1-1; 9 nucleotides align to TRBD1. Per the germline V gene, CDR1 is MNHEY and CDR2 is SVGAGI. Germline trimming cut 5 bases from V and 1 base from J; bases unmatched to any gene: 2. The CDR3 totals 14 residues. The CDR3 region has the DNA TGTGCCAGCAGTAAGGACAGGGGGAACACTGAAGCTTTCTTT. It is translated as CASSKDRGNTEAFF.

CDR3 residues: CASSMAGRQPQHF. In nucleotides, the CDR3 is TGTGCCAGTAGTATGGCGGGGCGCCAGCCCCAGCATTTT. The V call is TRBV19, the J call TRBJ1-5; perhaps TRBD1 as D (5 bases). In germline, CDR1 is LNHDA, CDR2 SQIVND (reference sequence). This CDR3 has 13 amino acids. V was clipped by 3 bases and J by 7 bases, with 10 bases between them.

A single count supports this clone. The V and J genes are TRBV6-1 and TRBJ1-4; no firm D call. Trimming shortened V by 0 bases and J by 4 bases, and 9 bases separated the two germline ends. Germline V gene sequence: CDR1 MNHNS, CDR2 SASEGT. The CDR3 spans 15 residues. CDR3 DNA: TGTGCCAGCAGTGAAGCACCAGGCAATAATGAAAAACTGTTTTTT. This gives the protein CASSEAPGNNEKLFF.

This clone appeared once. The chain links TRBV7-9 to TRBJ1-5, with 7 nucleotides matching TRBD1. Germline loops: CDR1 SEHNR, CDR2 FQNEAQ (reference sequence). The V gene end was trimmed by 5 bases and the J gene end by 0 bases; junction bases not matched to a gene: 4. The CDR3 runs 15 residues. Here the CDR3 reads CASSHGTVSNQPQHF. The CDR3 region has the DNA TGTGCCAGCAGCCATGGGACAGTTAGCAATCAGCCCCAGCATTTT.

CDR3 nucleotide sequence: TGCAGCGTGTTACAGGGGCTAGAAGCTTTCTTT. It is translated as CSVLQGLEAFF. The chain joins TRBV29-1 to TRBJ1-1; 7 bases match TRBD1. Germline V lookup: CDR1 SQVTM, CDR2 ANQGSEA. The CDR3 length is 11 residues. Trimming took 6 bases from V and 8 from J; bases not matched to a gene: 6.

This chain links TRBV6-1 with TRBJ2-5; 9 bases are a match to TRBD2. This CDR3 region has 11 residues. CDR1 MNHNS and CDR2 SASEGT come from the germline V gene. The V and J ends lost 3 bases and 12 bases, in that order; junction bases with no gene match: 2. Written as DNA, the CDR3 is TGTGCCAGCAGTGAGCGGGGGGGCAAGTACTTC. Its translation is CASSERGGKYF.

The chain recombines TRBV6-4 with TRBJ2-2, with unresolved D. V lost 7 bases and J 5 bases, leaving 14 bases between the germline ends. The CDR3 consists of 14 residues. From germline, CDR1 is MRHNA and CDR2 SNTAGT. CDR3 DNA sequence: TGTGCCAGCACCCCCCGCCCCGGGACCGGGGAGCTGTTTTTT. Encoded protein: CASTPRPGTGELFF.